The next 9 T cell receptor beta chains were all read from a single sample in a study of T cell responses to AZD1222 COVID-19 vaccine. Sequenced by immunoSEQ multiplex PCR; TCRdb stores in-frame clones only, minus some. The repertoire has approximately 190,000 clones, approximately 90% of them found once; the top ten carry over 0.85%. This material consisted of peripheral blood, taken on day 0 of AZD1222 vaccination. The receptors were gathered from an adult in good health.

The rearrangement uses TRBV7-2 and TRBJ1-2; 7 bases line up with TRBD1. The CDR3 extends over 16 amino acids. After removal of 5 bases from V and 4 bases from J, the junction contained 13 bases not matched to a gene. The V gene's germline CDR1 is SGHTA and CDR2 FQGNSA. The CDR3, as DNA: TGTGCCAGCAGCCTGCCTCGACAGGGACTGGGCTATGGCTACACCTTC. This translates into CASSLPRQGLGYGYTF. The variable domain in full, with the rest retrieved from reference TRBV7-2 and TRBJ1-2, is GAGVSQSPSNKVTEKGKDVELRCDPISGHTALYWYRQSLGQGLEFLIYFQGNSAPDKSGLPSDRFSAERTGGSVSTLTIQRTQQEDSAVYLCASSLPRQGLGYGYTFGSGTRLTVV.

The chain has TRBV19 and TRBJ2-2; D uncertain. Germline lookup yields CDR1 LNHDA and CDR2 SQIVND (reference sequence). This CDR3 has 11 amino acids. V shed 7 bases and J shed 1 base, with 1 base lying between them. DNA for the CDR3: TGTGCCAGTAAGAACACCGGGGAGCTGTTTTTT. It yields the protein CASKNTGELFF.

The chain employs TRBV15 and TRBJ2-3, with TRBD2 as a possible D gene (6 bases). The germline CDR1 and CDR2 sequences are LNHNV and YYDKDF (reference sequence). The ends were cut back, 1 base at V and 2 bases at J, with 19 bases in the middle. The CDR3 sequence is 18 residues long. The CDR3 is CATSRARSSGQITDTQYF. CDR3 in DNA: TGTGCCACCAGCAGAGCTAGGTCGAGCGGGCAGATCACAGATACGCAGTATTTT.

The rearrangement uses TRBV19 and TRBJ1-5; D remains ambiguous. Germline CDR1 reads LNHDA; CDR2 reads SQIVND (reference sequence). The ends were cut back, 3 bases at V and 0 bases at J, with 12 bases in the middle. This CDR3 comprises 16 residues. DNA for the CDR3: TGTGCCAGTAGTATCCCCACGGGAGGTAGCAATCAGCCCCAGCATTTT. It is translated as CASSIPTGGSNQPQHF.

Here the CDR3 reads CASSLRARGYGYTF. CDR3 DNA sequence: TGTGCCAGCAGTTTGAGGGCGCGGGGCTATGGCTACACCTTC. The V gene is TRBV28, the J gene TRBJ1-2, with D uncertain. Trimming removed 3 bases from V and 4 bases from J, with 12 bases in between. Germline CDR1 MDHEN, CDR2 SYDVKM. CDR3 size: 14 residues.

This rearrangement joins TRBV27 to TRBJ1-1, with D hard to call. Trimming removed 6 bases at V and 3 bases at J, with 17 bases between. CDR3 length: 15 amino acids. CDR1 MNHEY and CDR2 SMNVEV come from the germline V gene (reference sequence). The CDR3 coding sequence is TGTGCCAGCAGACTAACACCAGGCGGGGACACTGAAGCTTTCTTT. This encodes CASRLTPGGDTEAFF.

The table lists this clone with a count of one. This chain connects TRBV19 to TRBJ2-1, with D possibly being TRBD1 (6 bases). Trimming cost V 7 bases and J 3 bases, with 16 bases left between them. The CDR3 consists of 15 residues. Germline CDR1 is LNHDA and CDR2 is SQIVND (reference sequence). The CDR3 nucleotides read TGTGCCAGTACCCCGGACAGAACCATCTACAATGAGCAGTTCTTC. It specifies CASTPDRTIYNEQFF.

The rearrangement uses TRBV6-2 or TRBV6-3 and TRBJ1-5; D remains unclear. Germline-derived CDR1 and CDR2 are MNHEY and SVGEGT. V gave up 5 bases and J gave up 5 bases, with 13 bases separating them. The CDR3 length is 14 residues. The CDR3 region is CASSPDTAYQPQHF. The DNA for the CDR3 is TGTGCCAGCAGTCCCGACACGGCTTATCAGCCCCAGCATTTT.

This clone has a handful of counts. The genes are TRBV7-3 and TRBJ1-5; no clear D. Trimming shortened V by 5 bases and J by 8 bases, and 10 bases separated the two germline ends. Per germline, CDR1 SGHTA and CDR2 FQGTGA. The CDR3 totals 12 residues. The chain's CDR3 is CASSPSGEPQHF. CDR3 bases: TGTGCCAGCAGCCCCAGCGGGGAGCCCCAGCATTTT.